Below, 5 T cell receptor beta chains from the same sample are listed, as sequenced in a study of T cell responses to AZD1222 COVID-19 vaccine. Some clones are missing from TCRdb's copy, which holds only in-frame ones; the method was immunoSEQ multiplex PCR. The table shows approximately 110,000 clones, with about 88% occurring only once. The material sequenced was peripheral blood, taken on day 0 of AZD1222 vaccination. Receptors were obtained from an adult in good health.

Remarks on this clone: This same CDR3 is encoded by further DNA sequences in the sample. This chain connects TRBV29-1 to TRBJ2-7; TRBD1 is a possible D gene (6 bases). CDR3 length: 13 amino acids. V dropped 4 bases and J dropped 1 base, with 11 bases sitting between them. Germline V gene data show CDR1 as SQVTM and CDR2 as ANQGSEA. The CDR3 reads CSVVTGPSYEQYF. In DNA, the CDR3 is TGCAGCGTTGTAACAGGGCCGTCCTACGAGCAGTACTTC.

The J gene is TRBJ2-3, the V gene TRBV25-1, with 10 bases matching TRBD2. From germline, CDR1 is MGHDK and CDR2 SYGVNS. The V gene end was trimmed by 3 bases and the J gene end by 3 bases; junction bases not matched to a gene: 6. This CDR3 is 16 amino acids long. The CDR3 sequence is CASSDGGAGGTDTQYF. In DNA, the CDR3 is TGTGCCAGCAGTGATGGGGGAGCGGGAGGGACAGATACGCAGTATTTT. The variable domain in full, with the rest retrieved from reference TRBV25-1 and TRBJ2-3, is EADIYQTPRYLVIGTGKKITLECSQTMGHDKMYWYQQDPGMELHLIHYSYGVNSTEKGDLSSESTVSRIRTEHFPLTLESARPSHTSQYLCASSDGGAGGTDTQYFGPGTRLTVL.

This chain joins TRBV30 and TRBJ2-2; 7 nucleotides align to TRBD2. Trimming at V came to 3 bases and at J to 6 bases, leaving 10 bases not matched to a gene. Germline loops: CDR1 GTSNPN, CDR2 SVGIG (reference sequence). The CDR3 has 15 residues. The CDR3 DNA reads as TGTGCCTGGAGGGCTCCCGGGGGGAGGGCCGGGGAGCTGTTTTTT. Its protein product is CAWRAPGGRAGELFF.

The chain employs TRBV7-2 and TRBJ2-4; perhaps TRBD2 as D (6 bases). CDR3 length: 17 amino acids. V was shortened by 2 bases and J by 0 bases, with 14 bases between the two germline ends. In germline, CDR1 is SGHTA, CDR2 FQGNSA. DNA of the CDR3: TGTGCCAGCAGCTTAAGAGCGGGTGACCTAGCCAAAAACATTCAGTACTTC. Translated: CASSLRAGDLAKNIQYF.

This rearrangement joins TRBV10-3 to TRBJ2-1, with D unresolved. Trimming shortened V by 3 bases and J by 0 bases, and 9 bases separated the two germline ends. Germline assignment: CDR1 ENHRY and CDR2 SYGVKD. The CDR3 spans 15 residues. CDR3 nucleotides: TGTGCCATCAGTGACTCCGTGAGCTCCTACAATGAGCAGTTCTTC. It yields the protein CAISDSVSSYNEQFF.